This T cell receptor beta chain is from a study of T-cell memory formation after mild COVID-19. TCRdb redid the calling of the 5' RACE reads with MiXCR, one entry per CDR3 protein. Among over 350,000 distinct CDR3 sequences listed, 16% were seen once. V shed 10 bases, J shed 4 bases, and the junction held 8 bases outside the gene matches. The length of the CDR3 is 14 residues. From germline, CDR1 is SNHLY and CDR2 FYNNEI. Sequenced: PBMCs or a T cell subset sorted from them (not recorded which). V and J are TRBV2 and TRBJ2-5; 11 nucleotides line up with TRBD1. The clonotype comes from a man between 18 and 35 years old who had mild COVID-19 (a few samples of this study predate the infection). Cell type and time point are not known. The CDR3 region is CANPQDRGRETQYF. DNA for the CDR3: TGTGCCAACCCGCAGGACAGGGGGCGAGAGACCCAGTACTTC.